Below, 22 T cell receptor beta chains from the same sample are listed, as sequenced in a study of blood T cell repertoires in COVID-19. Method: immunoSEQ multiplex PCR; TCRdb's copy keeps in-frame clones and lacks some. The table shows 220,000 or so clones, with 80% to 90% occurring only once. The source material was PBMCs or T cells enriched from blood (not recorded which). These receptors came from a woman between 18 and 29 years old in a cohort exposed to, infected with or recovered from COVID-19 (not recorded which).

V is TRBV4-1 and J is TRBJ2-1, with TRBD2 matching over 9 bases. The CDR3 is 14 residues long. After removal of 1 base from V and 7 bases from J, the junction contained 2 bases not matched to a gene. CDR1 is MGHRA and CDR2 is YSYEKL in the germline V gene. CDR3 DNA sequence: TGCGCCAGCAGCCAAGTCGGACTAGCGAATGAGCAGTTCTTC. It translates to CASSQVGLANEQFF.

The J gene is TRBJ2-2, the V gene TRBV10-1, with D possibly TRBD2 on 6 matching bases. The length of the CDR3 is 13 residues. V gave up 3 bases and J gave up 8 bases, with 10 bases separating them. Germline V gene lookup returns CDR1 WNHNN and CDR2 SYGVQD (reference sequence). The CDR3 nucleotides read TGCGCCAGCAGTGACGGAGGGATGGGGGAGCTGTTTTTT. Translated: CASSDGGMGELFF.

V and J are TRBV5-1 and TRBJ1-2; 7 bases match TRBD1. V shed 3 bases, J shed 3 bases, and the junction held 2 bases outside the gene matches. This CDR3 is built from 13 residues. The germline V gene encodes CDR1 SGHRS and CDR2 YFSETQ. Here the CDR3 reads CASSYGTDYGYTF. The CDR3 coding sequence is TGCGCCAGCAGCTACGGGACAGACTATGGCTACACCTTC.

This clone appeared once. The chain has TRBV28 and TRBJ1-1; 8 positions agree with TRBD1. V shed 6 bases and J 3 bases; nucleotides not matched to a gene: 6. The germline V gene has CDR1 MDHEN and CDR2 SYDVKM. This CDR3 is 14 amino acids long. DNA for the CDR3: TGTGCCAGCAGCTTCGACAGGGGCCACACTGAAGCTTTCTTT. It is translated as CASSFDRGHTEAFF.

The chain carries TRBV11-2 and TRBJ1-1, with 8 bases lining up with TRBD1. Germline CDR1 is SGHAT and CDR2 is FQNNGV. With V trimmed by 4 bases and J by 3 bases, 1 base remained unmatched. The CDR3 runs to 13 residues. In DNA, the CDR3 is TGTGCCAGCAGCTCGGACAGGGACACTGAAGCTTTCTTT. It is translated as CASSSDRDTEAFF.

The rearrangement uses TRBV29-1 and TRBJ1-5; D may be TRBD1 (6 bases). The V and J ends lost 4 bases and 6 bases respectively, with 13 bases between them. The CDR3 runs to 13 residues. CDR1 and CDR2 from the germline V gene are SQVTM and ANQGSEA. In DNA form, the CDR3 reads TGCAGCGTTGCCGGGGGGGGCGGTCAGCCCCAGCATTTT. The encoded protein is CSVAGGGGQPQHF.

This clone was recorded only once. The V gene is TRBV6-5, the J gene TRBJ1-5; a possible D gene is TRBD1 (6 bases). Germline V gives CDR1 MNHEY, CDR2 SVGAGI. There are 15 residues in the CDR3. Trimming stripped 6 bases from V and 2 bases from J, with 14 bases between. The CDR3 spells CASSVGSGGNQPQHF. As DNA, the CDR3 is TGTGCCAGCAGCGTAGGGTCAGGGGGCAATCAGCCCCAGCATTTT.

This clone was detected once. The V gene is TRBV6-5, the J gene TRBJ2-2, with D possibly matching TRBD2 (6 bases). V was shortened by 0 bases and J by 5 bases, with 7 bases between the two germline ends. Germline V CDR1 and CDR2: MNHEY, SVGAGI. This CDR3 is built from 14 residues. CDR3 residues: CASSYSEGTGELFF. CDR3 bases: TGTGCCAGCAGTTACTCGGAGGGAACCGGGGAGCTGTTTTTT.

The gene calls are TRBV4-1 and TRBJ2-4; possibly TRBD1 for D (5 bases). CDR3 size: 18 residues. V was trimmed by 1 base and J by 1 base, leaving 17 bases between them. Germline values: CDR1 MGHRA, CDR2 YSYEKL. CDR3 loop: CASSQGVLRRAAKNIQYF. The CDR3, as DNA: TGCGCCAGCAGCCAAGGAGTTCTCCGCAGGGCGGCCAAAAACATTCAGTACTTC.

The CDR3 loop reads CASSLRGLAGAYNEQFF. The CDR3 nucleotides read TGCGCCAGCAGCCTAAGAGGCCTAGCGGGGGCCTACAATGAGCAGTTCTTC. The rearrangement uses TRBV4-1 and TRBJ2-1, with TRBD2 matching over 10 bases. Germline V gives CDR1 MGHRA, CDR2 YSYEKL. Unmatched junction bases numbered 8, after V lost 4 bases and J lost 2 bases. The length of the CDR3 is 17 residues.

The rearrangement joins TRBV9 to TRBJ2-5, with TRBD1 as a possible D gene (6 bases). V was cut by 3 bases and J by 3 bases, with 12 bases left in between. The length of the CDR3 is 14 residues. Germline loops: CDR1 SGDLS, CDR2 YYNGEE. Here the CDR3 DNA reads TGTGCCAGCAGCGCGCCCCAGGGGAAAGAGACCCAGTACTTC. Translation gives CASSAPQGKETQYF.

The chain is built from TRBV19 and TRBJ2-1, with 11 nucleotides matching TRBD1. The junction had 3 bases not matched to a gene; V was cut back by 3 bases and J by 5 bases. CDR3 length equals 15 residues. Germline V lookup: CDR1 LNHDA, CDR2 SQIVND (reference sequence). The CDR3 DNA is TGTGCCAGTAGTATCGGACAGGGGGCTAACAATGAGCAGTTCTTC. It specifies CASSIGQGANNEQFF. Combining the CDR3 with reference TRBV19 and TRBJ2-1 gives the whole variable domain DGGITQSPKYLFRKEGQNVTLSCEQNLNHDAMYWYRQDPGQGLRLIYYSQIVNDFQKGDIAEGYSVSREKKESFPLTVTSAQKNPTAFYLCASSIGQGANNEQFFGPGTRLTVL.

This chain uses TRBV25-1 with TRBJ2-3; TRBD1 matches 9 bases. V lost 4 bases to trimming and J lost 6 bases; unmatched junction nucleotides: 5. Germline assignment: CDR1 MGHDK and CDR2 SYGVNS. This CDR3 spans 14 amino acids. The CDR3 region is CASSATGGVDTQYF. The DNA of the CDR3 is TGTGCCAGCAGTGCCACAGGGGGCGTGGATACGCAGTATTTT.

This chain connects TRBV11-2 to TRBJ1-5, with D unclear. This CDR3 is built from 13 residues. The V end was cut by 0 bases, the J end by 9 bases, with 9 bases between. The germline gives CDR1 SGHAT, CDR2 FQNNGV. The CDR3 DNA follows: TGTGCCAGCAGCTTAGACAGATCTAGGCCCCAGCATTTT. Translating it yields CASSLDRSRPQHF.

The rearrangement joins TRBV28 to TRBJ1-5; no reliable D call. V gave up 11 bases and J gave up 2 bases, with 13 bases separating them. From germline, CDR1 is MDHEN and CDR2 SYDVKM. The CDR3 consists of 13 residues. The CDR3 region has the DNA TGTGCCGAAGGACTCGAGGGCAATCAGCCCCAGCATTTT. It codes for CAEGLEGNQPQHF.

The genes are TRBV18 and TRBJ2-1; a possible D gene is TRBD2 (6 bases). This CDR3 is built from 14 residues. Germline V CDR1 and CDR2: KGHSH, LQKENI. V was cut by 5 bases and J by 0 bases, with 8 bases left in between. In DNA, the CDR3 is TGTGCCAGCTCAGACGGGAGCTCCTACAATGAGCAGTTCTTC. Amino acids: CASSDGSSYNEQFF.

The chain recombines TRBV5-1 with TRBJ2-7; weak D call: TRBD1 (5 bases). This CDR3 contains 16 residues. Trimming stripped 6 bases from V and 0 bases from J, with 19 bases between. Germline CDR1 and CDR2: SGHRS and YFSETQ. The CDR3 DNA reads as TGCGCCAGCAACCCTTGGGGCGGATCGAGCTCCTACGAGCAGTACTTC. Translation: CASNPWGGSSSYEQYF.

The gene calls are TRBV6-5 and TRBJ1-5; no clear D gene. The germline V gene encodes CDR1 MNHEY and CDR2 SVGAGI. The V end was cut by 3 bases, the J end by 6 bases, with 12 bases between. The CDR3 totals 14 residues. The chain's CDR3 is CASSYSYAGQPQHF. The DNA for the CDR3 is TGTGCCAGCAGTTATTCCTATGCTGGTCAGCCCCAGCATTTT.

The chain couples TRBV5-1 to TRBJ2-3, with TRBD1 matching over 10 bases. Trimming at V came to 6 bases and at J to 2 bases, leaving 9 bases not matched to a gene. This CDR3 has 16 amino acids. Germline CDR1 SGHRS, CDR2 YFSETQ. CDR3 sequence reads: CASTIGDRGATDTQYF. The CDR3 DNA is TGCGCCAGCACAATCGGGGACAGGGGAGCCACAGATACGCAGTATTTT.

CDR3 sequence (DNA): TGCGCCAGCAGTGTGGCAGCCTACGAGCAGTACTTC. Protein sequence: CASSVAAYEQYF. V and J are TRBV10-2 and TRBJ2-7, with no clear D. CDR1 is WSHSY, CDR2 SAAADI, per germline. This CDR3 is built from 12 residues. The V gene lost 4 bases and the J gene lost 2 bases, with 6 bases spanning the gap.

V usage is TRBV15 and J usage is TRBJ2-7; possible D gene TRBD1, 6 bases. This CDR3 spans 19 amino acids. The germline CDR1 and CDR2 sequences are LNHNV and YYDKDF (reference sequence). The germline V and J ends were trimmed by 0 bases and 5 bases, with 26 bases remaining between them. Written as DNA, the CDR3 is TGTGCCACCAGCAGAGATCGGGACACCCCGCCAAAAGGAAAAGACGAGCAGTACTTC. It yields the protein CATSRDRDTPPKGKDEQYF.

The chain recombines TRBV10-1 with TRBJ2-3; possible D gene TRBD1, 5 bases. CDR1 and CDR2 (germline): WNHNN, SYGVQD (reference sequence). The CDR3 spans 15 residues. Trimming stripped 6 bases from V and 3 bases from J, with 16 bases between. CDR3 loop: CASSAQGRGTDTQYF. The CDR3 nucleotides read TGCGCCAGCAGCGCACAAGGAAGGGGTACAGATACGCAGTATTTT.